These 19 T cell receptor beta chains originate from one sample sequenced in a study of T cell repertoires in cytomegalovirus infection. TCRdb independently ran MiXCR on the reads; one entry per CDR3 protein. The sample consists of some 130,000 distinct CDR3 sequences, 32% of them appearing once. Antigens of these TCRs are unknown. The sample consisted of CD8+ T cells from cultured PBMCs, taken from culture after CMV antigen stimulation. These receptors originate from a human donor in good health (CMV status not recorded). Some clones in this sample may be carry-over from other donors' samples.

This clonotype was counted at least ten times. The chain is built from TRBV7-2 and TRBJ2-1; 12 bases agree with TRBD2. V lost 2 bases to trimming and J lost 9 bases; unmatched junction nucleotides: 11. The CDR3 has 17 residues. CDR1 SGHTA and CDR2 FQGNSA come from the germline V gene. The DNA of the CDR3 is TGTGCCAGCAGCTTACTCTCTAGCGGGGGGGAACGGGGTGAGCAGTTCTTC. This sequence encodes CASSLLSSGGERGEQFF.

The rearrangement links TRBV2 to TRBJ2-7; D is unclear. Germline CDR1 reads SNHLY; CDR2 reads FYNNEI. The V and J ends lost 5 bases and 3 bases respectively, with 8 bases between them. This CDR3 has 12 residues. The CDR3 loop reads CASSRPNYEQYF. The CDR3 DNA reads TGTGCCAGCAGTCGTCCCAACTACGAGCAGTACTTC. Full variable domain (outside the CDR3, taken from reference TRBV2 and TRBJ2-7): EPEVTQTPSHQVTQMGQEVILRCVPISNHLYFYWYRQILGQKVEFLVSFYNNEISEKSEIFDDQFSVERPDGSNFTLKIRSTKLEDSAMYFCASSRPNYEQYFGPGTRLTVT.

The J gene is TRBJ2-5, the V gene TRBV24-1; D gene unclear. The CDR3 has 13 residues. The ends were cut back, 8 bases at V and 0 bases at J, with 9 bases in the middle. Germline V lookup: CDR1 KGHDR, CDR2 SFDVKD. The chain's CDR3 is CATKGPNQETQYF. DNA for the CDR3: TGTGCCACCAAAGGGCCCAACCAAGAGACCCAGTACTTC.

At least ten counts were recorded for this clonotype. The J gene is TRBJ1-1, the V gene TRBV7-8; a possible D gene is TRBD1 (5 bases). Germline CDR1 reads SGHVS; CDR2 reads FQNEAQ. The CDR3 has 13 residues. Trimming stripped 5 bases from V and 6 bases from J, with 13 bases between. CDR3 nucleotide sequence: TGTGCCAGCAGCCCCACCGAAGGGGCTGAAGCTTTCTTT. Encoded protein: CASSPTEGAEAFF.

Remarks on this clonotype: The junction differs from germline at one of its ends, possibly a read error. The CDR3 DNA is TGTGCCAGCAGTCATACGGGACTAGCGGGGAGTGAGCAGTTTTTC. Its translation is CASSHTGLAGSEQFF. V usage is TRBV6-5 and J usage is TRBJ2-1, with 13 bases fitting TRBD2. Germline assignment: CDR1 MNHEY and CDR2 SVGAGI. The CDR3 has 15 amino acids.

Only a few counts were recorded for this clonotype. J is TRBJ2-3 and V is TRBV2, with D uncertain. The CDR3 totals 17 residues. Germline CDR1 SNHLY, CDR2 FYNNEI. The V gene lost 3 bases and the J gene lost 0 bases, with 16 bases spanning the gap. The CDR3 DNA reads as TGTGCCAGCAGTGATCTGGGTATCCAAACTAGCACAGATACGCAGTATTTT. Translation: CASSDLGIQTSTDTQYF.

Ten or more counts support this clonotype. This rearrangement joins TRBV7-9 to TRBJ2-1; the D is unclear. The V end lost 1 base, the J end lost 0 bases, and 4 bases lay between the germline ends. This CDR3 has 14 residues. The germline CDR1 and CDR2 sequences are SEHNR and FQNEAQ (reference sequence). CDR3 nucleotide sequence: TGTGCCAGCAGCTTAGACGGCTCCTACAATGAGCAGTTCTTC. This translates into CASSLDGSYNEQFF.

The chain employs TRBV12-3 or TRBV12-4 and TRBJ2-1, with TRBD1 matching over 9 bases. With 7 bases clipped from V and 4 bases from J, the junction kept 11 bases outside the gene matches. The CDR3 has 16 amino acids. The CDR3, as DNA: TGTGCCAGCACCAATACCCCCGGGACAGGGTACAATGAGCAGTTCTTC. This sequence encodes CASTNTPGTGYNEQFF.

This clonotype was counted a few times. The V call is TRBV20-1, the J call TRBJ1-4; unclear D gene. V lost 3 bases and J 4 bases, leaving 15 bases between the germline ends. Looked up from germline, CDR1 is DFQATT and CDR2 is SNEGSKA (reference sequence). CDR3 length equals 15 residues. The DNA for the CDR3 is TGCAGTGCTAGTTATGCGTGGACCGGTAATGAAAAACTGTTTTTT. It codes for CSASYAWTGNEKLFF.

The chain links TRBV3-1 to TRBJ2-7; TRBD2 agrees at 11 bases. The V gene end was trimmed by 1 base and the J gene end by 2 bases; junction bases not matched to a gene: 4. This CDR3 region has 16 residues. The germline V gene has CDR1 LGHDT and CDR2 YNNKEL (reference sequence). CDR3 sequence (DNA): TGTGCCAGCAGCCAAGCGGGACTAGCGGCTGCCTACGAGCAGTACTTC. Translating it yields CASSQAGLAAAYEQYF.

This clonotype was counted only a few times. CDR3 residues: CASSLSGGGDEQFF. The CDR3 DNA follows: TGTGCCAGCAGCCTAAGCGGAGGCGGAGATGAGCAGTTCTTC. The V call is TRBV7-9, the J call TRBJ2-1, with a weak D call TRBD2 (5 bases). The germline CDR1 and CDR2 sequences are SEHNR and FQNEAQ (reference sequence). Trimming removed 5 bases at V and 8 bases at J, with 16 bases between. This CDR3 has 14 residues.

This CDR3 reads CASSQGTAGATNEKLFF. CDR3 nucleotides: TGTGCCAGCAGCCAGGGGACCGCGGGGGCAACTAATGAAAAACTGTTTTTT. This chain uses TRBV7-9 with TRBJ1-4; possibly TRBD1 for D (6 bases). Germline CDR1 reads SEHNR; CDR2 reads FQNEAQ (reference sequence). Deletions cut 5 bases from V and 0 bases from J, with 16 bases between. CDR3 length: 17 amino acids. The full variable domain, in which reference TRBV7-9 and TRBJ1-4 provide the parts outside the CDR3, is DTGVSQNPRHKITKRGQNVTFRCDPISEHNRLYWYRQTLGQGPEFLTYFQNEAQLEKSRLLSDRFSAERPKGSFSTLEIQRTEQGDSAMYLCASSQGTAGATNEKLFFGSGTQLSVL.

The rearrangement uses TRBV6-5 and TRBJ2-5, with 8 bases identical to TRBD2. Germline CDR1 and CDR2: MNHEY and SVGAGI. CDR3 size: 15 residues. The trim removed 2 bases at V and 3 bases at J, leaving 5 bases unmatched. CDR3 DNA: TGTGCCAGCAGTTACCGGCCCGGGGGGGAAGAGACCCAGTACTTC. Its translation is CASSYRPGGEETQYF.

The chain couples TRBV6-1 to TRBJ1-2, with 8 nucleotides matching TRBD1. CDR1 is MNHNS and CDR2 is SASEGT in the germline V gene. CDR3 length: 16 residues. The J segment lost 4 bases and the V segment lost 2 bases, leaving 9 bases of the junction unmatched. The CDR3 protein is CASSELGQGVGYGYTF. CDR3 DNA sequence: TGTGCCAGCAGTGAACTAGGACAGGGTGTGGGCTATGGCTACACCTTC.

CDR3 protein: CASSQDWTSGGRRTDTQYF. CDR3 sequence (DNA): TGTGCCAGCAGCCAAGACTGGACTAGCGGGGGCCGGCGCACAGATACGCAGTATTTT. The V gene is TRBV3-1, the J gene TRBJ2-3, with 13 bases matching TRBD2. Germline-derived CDR1 and CDR2 are LGHDT and YNNKEL (reference sequence). This CDR3 contains 19 residues. V trimming: 0 bases; J trimming: 1 base; junction bases outside the gene matches: 7.

In this sample, this clonotype turned up a few times. J is TRBJ2-5 and V is TRBV7-6, with a weak D call TRBD2 (5 bases). CDR1 SGHVS and CDR2 FNYEAQ come from the germline V gene. V was pared by 2 bases and J by 4 bases, with 17 bases between. This CDR3 is 16 amino acids long. This CDR3 is CASSLTPGGLVETQYF. The CDR3 DNA follows: TGTGCCAGCAGCTTAACGCCCGGCGGGTTGGTAGAGACCCAGTACTTC.

The rearrangement uses TRBV30 and TRBJ1-4, with 10 nucleotides matching TRBD1. Unmatched junction bases numbered 4, after V lost 5 bases and J lost 7 bases. CDR3 length equals 13 residues. Germline CDR1 is GTSNPN and CDR2 is SVGIG (reference sequence). The CDR3 is CAWDRGQREKLFF. CDR3 nucleotide sequence: TGTGCCTGGGACAGGGGGCAGCGTGAAAAACTGTTTTTT.

The chain recombines TRBV7-6 with TRBJ2-2; possibly TRBD1 or TRBD2 for D (6 bases each). Germline V CDR1 and CDR2: SGHVS, FNYEAQ. This CDR3 spans 14 amino acids. V lost 6 bases and J lost 2, with 10 bases in between. The CDR3 is CASREGVNTGELFF. CDR3 nucleotides: TGTGCCAGCAGGGAGGGGGTTAACACCGGGGAGCTGTTTTTT. Variable domain in full (rest from reference TRBV7-6 and TRBJ2-2): GAGVSQSPRYKVTKRGQDVALRCDPISGHVSLYWYRQALGQGPEFLTYFNYEAQQDKSGLPNDRFSAERPEGSISTLTIQRTEQRDSAMYRCASREGVNTGELFFGEGSRLTVL.

This clonotype was detected ten times or more. The CDR3 DNA sequence: TGTGCCAGCAGTTTATCCCGGGGGCGCCTCACCTACGAGCAGTACTTC. It translates to CASSLSRGRLTYEQYF. The chain recombines TRBV27 with TRBJ2-7, with D perhaps matching TRBD1 or TRBD2 (6 bases each). Trimming removed 0 bases from V and 2 bases from J, with 14 bases in between. CDR1 is MNHEY, CDR2 SMNVEV, per germline (reference sequence). This CDR3 contains 16 residues.